This is a list of T cell receptor beta chains from one sample in a study of T cell repertoires in cytomegalovirus infection. TCRdb re-analysed the reads in MiXCR, keeping a single row per CDR3 protein. Counted here are a few hundred thousand distinct CDR3 sequences, over 15% occurring once; the ten biggest clones make up around 43%. The sample consisted of CD8+ T cells from PBMCs. All receptors derive from a human donor in good health (CMV status not recorded). Some clones in this sample may be carry-over from other donors' samples. Each CDR3 is given with its conserved first and last residue. Each record gives: J gene, D gene, clone size, V gene, CDR3 DNA, CDR3 protein. A D gene is named only where the DNA matches it firmly. The size of a clone is reported for some rows only, either as once, few or many, or as a class for expanded clones.

j_call: TRBJ1-1
d_call: .
clone_size: few
v_call: TRBV6-2/TRBV6-3
cdr3_nt: TGTGCCAGCAGTTACTCCCCCCTTGGAATGAACACTGAAGCTTTCTTT
cdr3_aa: CASSYSPLGMNTEAFF

j_call: TRBJ2-3
d_call: TRBD1
clone_size: many
v_call: TRBV7-2
cdr3_nt: TGTGCCAGCAGCTTATTCGATCAGGGGGATGCTTCAAGATATACGCAGTATTTT
cdr3_aa: CASSLFDQGDASRYTQYF

j_call: TRBJ2-2
d_call: .
clone_size: many
v_call: TRBV7-2
cdr3_nt: TGTGCCAGCAGGCGACCCCTTTCAGCAAACACCGGGGAGCTGTTTTTT
cdr3_aa: CASRRPLSANTGELFF

j_call: TRBJ1-1
d_call: .
clone_size: many
v_call: TRBV7-8
cdr3_nt: TGTGCCAGCAGCTTAGTCCCGGGACCCTCGAACACTGAAGCTTTCTTT
cdr3_aa: CASSLVPGPSNTEAFF

j_call: TRBJ2-2
d_call: TRBD1
clone_size: many
v_call: TRBV19
cdr3_nt: TGTGCCGCAAGACCCTGGACAGGGGGCAGCGGCGGGGAGCTGTTTTTT
cdr3_aa: CAARPWTGGSGGELFF

j_call: TRBJ2-1
d_call: TRBD1
clone_size: .
v_call: TRBV7-6
cdr3_nt: TGTGCCAGCAGCTTAGCCCCCCCCGACAGGGAACTTTTCTACAATGAGCAGTTCTTC
cdr3_aa: CASSLAPPDRELFYNEQFF

j_call: TRBJ1-1
d_call: .
clone_size: many
v_call: TRBV7-8
cdr3_nt: TGTGCCAGCACCCGTACGGGGATGAACACTGAAGCTTTCTTT
cdr3_aa: CASTRTGMNTEAFF

j_call: TRBJ1-2
d_call: .
clone_size: .
v_call: TRBV7-8
cdr3_nt: TGTGCCAGCAGCAAACCGGGACACCAGTCTGAAGGCTACACCTTC
cdr3_aa: CASSKPGHQSEGYTF

j_call: TRBJ2-7
d_call: .
clone_size: few
v_call: TRBV12-3/TRBV12-4
cdr3_nt: TGTGCCAGCAGTTGGGGAGCCGAGCAGTACTTC
cdr3_aa: CASSWGAEQYF

j_call: TRBJ2-7
d_call: TRBD1
clone_size: many
v_call: TRBV20-1
cdr3_nt: TGCAGTGCTCGCCACCAGGGGGTATACCCCTACGAGCAGTACTTC
cdr3_aa: CSARHQGVYPYEQYF

j_call: TRBJ1-2
d_call: .
clone_size: many
v_call: TRBV19
cdr3_nt: TGTGCCAGTACCTCCCCCGGGACATTTTATGGCTACACCTTC
cdr3_aa: CASTSPGTFYGYTF

j_call: TRBJ2-7
d_call: .
clone_size: .
v_call: TRBV29-1
cdr3_nt: TGCGTTGGAGGGGAGGGGGCCTACGAGCAGTACTTC
cdr3_aa: CVGGEGAYEQYF

j_call: TRBJ2-1
d_call: TRBD2
clone_size: few
v_call: TRBV2
cdr3_nt: TGTGCCAGCAGTGAACTAGCGGGGGGGGGTAATGAGCAGTTCTTC
cdr3_aa: CASSELAGGGNEQFF

j_call: TRBJ1-5
d_call: TRBD1
clone_size: .
v_call: TRBV6-6
cdr3_nt: TGTGCCAGCAGTTCAAAATCAAGGGGGCGTGATCAGCCCCAGCATTTT
cdr3_aa: CASSSKSRGRDQPQHF

j_call: TRBJ1-1
d_call: TRBD1
clone_size: many
v_call: TRBV28
cdr3_nt: TGTGCCAGCAGTTTCCCGACAGGGGAAGAGGCAGCTTTCTTT
cdr3_aa: CASSFPTGEEAAFF

j_call: TRBJ2-1
d_call: TRBD2
clone_size: many
v_call: TRBV7-2
cdr3_nt: TGTGCCAGCAGCTCTGGCGCTAGCGGGGGGGCAAATGAGCAGTTCTTC
cdr3_aa: CASSSGASGGANEQFF

j_call: TRBJ2-6
d_call: TRBD1
clone_size: few
v_call: TRBV29-1
cdr3_nt: TGCAGCGTTGGGGACAGGGGTAGATCTGGGGCCAACGTCCTGACTTTC
cdr3_aa: CSVGDRGRSGANVLTF

j_call: TRBJ2-1
d_call: .
clone_size: .
v_call: TRBV29-1
cdr3_nt: TGCAGCGTTGAAGGGCCTCCGAGGACCTCCTACAATGAGCAGTTCTTC
cdr3_aa: CSVEGPPRTSYNEQFF

j_call: TRBJ1-2
d_call: .
clone_size: few
v_call: TRBV11-2
cdr3_nt: TGTGCCAGCAGCTTCGACAGTTTCCTCGGGGAATATGGCTACACCTTC
cdr3_aa: CASSFDSFLGEYGYTF

j_call: TRBJ2-5
d_call: .
clone_size: many
v_call: TRBV28
cdr3_nt: TGTGCCAGCAGTTCTAGACAGATCCTTGTGGCAGGGACCCAGTACTTC
cdr3_aa: CASSSRQILVAGTQYF

j_call: TRBJ2-6
d_call: .
clone_size: .
v_call: TRBV7-6
cdr3_nt: TGTGCCAGCAGCTTAGCGGCGACGGCTGCTGGGGCCAACGTCCTGACTTTC
cdr3_aa: CASSLAATAAGANVLTF